Below, 13 T cell receptor beta chains from the same sample are listed, as sequenced in a study of blood T cell repertoires in COVID-19. The table came from immunoSEQ multiplex PCR; TCRdb's copy has only in-frame clones and leaves some out. The repertoire holds 95,000 to 150,000 clones, 92% seen once, with approximately 2% in the top ten. Sequenced: peripheral blood. The receptors stem from a man in his forties or fifties with COVID-19, enrolled during active disease.

The chain uses TRBV2 and TRBJ2-7; 8 bases agree with TRBD1. The CDR3 runs to 14 residues. V shed 3 bases, J shed 1 base, and the junction held 2 bases outside the gene matches. Germline V lookup: CDR1 SNHLY, CDR2 FYNNEI. In DNA, the CDR3 is TGTGCCAGCAGTGACAGGGGGCTTTCCTACGAGCAGTACTTC. It is translated as CASSDRGLSYEQYF. Full variable domain (missing parts from reference TRBV2 and TRBJ2-7): EPEVTQTPSHQVTQMGQEVILRCVPISNHLYFYWYRQILGQKVEFLVSFYNNEISEKSEIFDDQFSVERPDGSNFTLKIRSTKLEDSAMYFCASSDRGLSYEQYFGPGTRLTVT.

This clone occurred once. CDR3 DNA sequence: TGCGCCAGCAGCCCGGGGACAGGGCCTGAAAAACTGTTTTTT. It codes for CASSPGTGPEKLFF. The chain is built from TRBV5-1 and TRBJ1-4; 9 positions match TRBD1. Germline V gene lookup returns CDR1 SGHRS and CDR2 YFSETQ. J gave up 7 bases and V 4 bases, and 5 bases lay outside the gene matches. This CDR3 has 14 amino acids.

The rearrangement uses TRBV5-4 and TRBJ2-7; 7 bases align to TRBD1. CDR1 is SGHNT, CDR2 YYREEE, per germline (reference sequence). The trim removed 2 bases at V and 3 bases at J, leaving 2 bases unmatched. This CDR3 is 13 amino acids long. The CDR3 DNA follows: TGTGCCAGCAGCTTCGGACAGGACTACGAGCAGTACTTC. It codes for CASSFGQDYEQYF.

The rearrangement links TRBV11-2 to TRBJ2-3, with TRBD2 identical over 7 bases. There are 19 residues in the CDR3. CDR1 and CDR2 from the germline V gene are SGHAT and FQNNGV. J gave up 4 bases and V 4 bases, and 20 bases lay outside the gene matches. The CDR3 is CASSSTEEVREVHPDTQYF. The CDR3 nucleotides are TGTGCCAGCAGCTCGACGGAAGAGGTACGGGAGGTTCATCCAGATACGCAGTATTTT. The variable domain in full, with the rest retrieved from reference TRBV11-2 and TRBJ2-3, is EAGVAQSPRYKIIEKRQSVAFWCNPISGHATLYWYQQILGQGPKLLIQFQNNGVVDDSQLPKDRFSAERLKGVDSTLKIQPAKLEDSAVYLCASSSTEEVREVHPDTQYFGPGTRLTVL.

The chain recombines TRBV18 with TRBJ2-1; D unclear. V was pared by 3 bases and J by 7 bases, with 22 bases between. Germline CDR1 and CDR2: KGHSH and LQKENI. This CDR3 comprises 17 residues. CDR3 in amino acids: CASSPSSPDSLGNEQFF. CDR3 sequence (DNA): TGTGCCAGCTCACCTTCCTCTCCCGATTCTCTCGGGAATGAGCAGTTCTTC.

The genes are TRBV6-5 and TRBJ1-2, with 7 bases lining up with TRBD1. The J segment lost 5 bases and the V segment lost 4 bases, leaving 7 bases of the junction unmatched. Germline V CDR1 and CDR2: MNHEY, SVGAGI. This CDR3 has 14 amino acids. The CDR3 bases are TGTGCCAGCAGTTTACAGGGGAGTCGGTATGGCTACACCTTC. This sequence encodes CASSLQGSRYGYTF.

The chain employs TRBV6-6 and TRBJ2-2; possibly TRBD2 for D (5 bases). The CDR3 consists of 16 residues. Germline CDR1 and CDR2: MNHNY and SVGAGI (reference sequence). V was shortened by 6 bases and J by 2 bases, with 16 bases between the two germline ends. For the CDR3, the DNA is TGTGCCAGCAGCCCGGACTCCCCGTCAAACACCGGGGAGCTGTTTTTT. Its protein is CASSPDSPSNTGELFF.

This chain joins TRBV28 and TRBJ2-7, with 7 bases aligning to TRBD2. The CDR3 is made up of 15 amino acids. V shed 3 bases, J shed 5 bases, and the junction held 10 bases outside the gene matches. Looked up from germline, CDR1 is MDHEN and CDR2 is SYDVKM. In DNA form, the CDR3 reads TGTGCCAGCAGTTTTTTCGGCGGGAGCGGGGACGAGCAGTACTTC. Translation gives CASSFFGGSGDEQYF.

The chain couples TRBV3-1 (or the pseudogene TRBV3-2) to TRBJ2-3; 7 bases fit TRBD2. The trim removed 4 bases at V and 4 bases at J, leaving 14 bases unmatched. This CDR3 is built from 17 residues. CDR1 and CDR2 from the germline V gene are LGHDT and YNNKEL (reference sequence). This CDR3 reads CASSLQRREGRADTQYF. The CDR3 bases are TGTGCCAGCAGCCTGCAGAGGAGGGAGGGGAGGGCAGATACGCAGTATTTT.

This chain joins TRBV5-1 and TRBJ1-4, with D maybe TRBD1 (6 bases). Trimming took 4 bases from V and 1 from J, leaving 14 bases between them. The CDR3 loop spans 16 amino acids. Per germline, CDR1 SGHRS and CDR2 YFSETQ. The CDR3 region is CASSPGGPRTNEKLFF. In DNA, the CDR3 is TGCGCCAGCAGCCCGGGGGGGCCAAGAACTAATGAAAAACTGTTTTTT.

The gene calls are TRBV24-1 and TRBJ2-3, with 11 bases aligning to TRBD2. The V segment lost 4 bases and the J segment 1 base; nucleotides outside the gene matches: 6. Germline V gene sequence: CDR1 KGHDR, CDR2 SFDVKD. This CDR3 has 17 amino acids. The CDR3 sequence: CATSDPGTSGGTDTQYF. CDR3 bases: TGTGCCACCAGTGACCCAGGGACTAGCGGAGGCACAGATACGCAGTATTTT.

This chain joins TRBV2 and TRBJ1-4; perhaps TRBD1 as D (6 bases). Germline assignment: CDR1 SNHLY and CDR2 FYNNEI. V gave up 6 bases and J gave up 8 bases, with 19 bases separating them. The CDR3 has 15 residues. CDR3 in amino acids: CASSKTGIRKEKLFF. The CDR3 DNA is TGTGCCAGCAGCAAAACAGGGATTCGGAAAGAAAAACTGTTTTTT.

The rearrangement joins TRBV5-1 to TRBJ2-5; D might be TRBD1 (6 bases). Germline values: CDR1 SGHRS, CDR2 YFSETQ. This CDR3 region has 13 residues. V lost 5 bases and J lost 0, with 8 bases in between. The CDR3, as DNA: TGCGCCAGCAGGAGACAGGACCAAGAGACCCAGTACTTC. It codes for CASRRQDQETQYF.